This record covers a single T cell receptor (beta chain). Its antigen is still unknown. During the collection period, no donor immune events like infections were recorded. In germline, CDR1 is LNHDA, CDR2 SQIVND (reference sequence). The CDR3 runs 14 residues. V was pared by 5 bases and J by 0 bases, with 10 bases between. This sample is part of a study of identifying expanded T cells in peripheral blood. The study's findings and limits: Roughly two-week clone count variance significantly increased as total template count grew. Over around two and four weeks, about 15 and 18 clones changed, versus 1.2 between replicates.

The method was immunoSEQ multiplex PCR; TCRdb's version includes in-frame clones alone and lacks a portion of them. Among 45,000 to 60,000 clones, around 86% were seen once, and the ten largest hold around a sixth. The sequence was obtained from a person aged 18-70 years in good health. Sample: blood. The chain joins TRBV19 to TRBJ1-1; possible D gene TRBD1, 5 bases. CDR3 sequence: CASSPGTVNTEAFF. CDR3 bases: TGTGCCAGTAGTCCAGGGACGGTGAACACTGAAGCTTTCTTT.